This TCR beta chain emerged from a study of blood T cells in healthy people across ages. Collection of around 9.3 milliliters of peripheral blood was performed for each donor. A second roughly 6 to 12 cycle PCR used barcoded and J-beta primers. Using its own MiXCR run on the 5' RACE reads, TCRdb lists one record per CDR3 protein. The table lists fewer than 2,000,000 distinct CDR3 sequences, roughly 32% of them singletons, with about 11% in the top ten. This clonotype occurred a few times. Germline-derived CDR1 and CDR2 are SEHNR and FQNEAQ (reference sequence). The CDR3 loop spans 15 amino acids. Germline trimming cut 7 bases from V and 1 base from J; bases unmatched to any gene: 5.

The chain recombines TRBV7-9 with TRBJ2-5; 11 bases are a match to TRBD2. The sequencing sample was made of blood. The source is a woman younger than 45 in good health. The CDR3 DNA follows: TGTGCCAGCACCGAACTAGCGGGGGTCCAAGAGACCCAGTACTTC. It translates to CASTELAGVQETQYF.